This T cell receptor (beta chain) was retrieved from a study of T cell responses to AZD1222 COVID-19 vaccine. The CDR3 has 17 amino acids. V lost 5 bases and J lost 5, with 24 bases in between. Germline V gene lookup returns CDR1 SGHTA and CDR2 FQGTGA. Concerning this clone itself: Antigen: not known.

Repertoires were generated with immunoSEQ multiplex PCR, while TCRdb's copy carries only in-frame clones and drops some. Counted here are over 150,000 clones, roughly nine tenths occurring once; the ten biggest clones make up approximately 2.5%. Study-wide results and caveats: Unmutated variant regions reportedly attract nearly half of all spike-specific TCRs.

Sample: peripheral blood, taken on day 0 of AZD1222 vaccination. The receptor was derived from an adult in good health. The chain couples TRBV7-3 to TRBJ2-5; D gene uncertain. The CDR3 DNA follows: TGTGCCAGCAGCCCCGAACCCCGTAGAGCCTACCGGGAGACCCAGTACTTC. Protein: CASSPEPRRAYRETQYF. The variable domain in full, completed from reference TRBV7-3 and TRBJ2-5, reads GAGVSQTPSNKVTEKGKYVELRCDPISGHTALYWYRQSLGQGPEFLIYFQGTGAADDSGLPNDRFFAVRPEGSVSTLKIQRTERGDSAVYLCASSPEPRRAYRETQYFGPGTRLLVL.